This TCR beta chain comes out of a study of blood T cell repertoires in COVID-19. As for the study in general: The origin of the acute and convalescent COVID-19 samples was the United States, Italy and Spain. PBMCs, B-cell-depleted T cells, or T cells were the source of the cDNA or gDNA that made up the material.

The germline CDR1 and CDR2 sequences are KGHSH and LQKENI. V gave up 1 base and J gave up 7 bases, with 11 bases separating them. The CDR3 has 15 residues. As originally analysed: Cell counts per sample came from amplifying reference gene primers. Data came from immunoSEQ multiplex PCR; TCRdb stores just in-frame clones and leaves some out. That table furnishes V, J and clone size, whereas the DNA furnished D and trimming. The sample has about 190,000 clones; roughly four fifths are singletons. This clone was counted only a few times. Sequenced material: peripheral blood. The gene calls are TRBV18 and TRBJ1-6; D may be TRBD1 (6 bases). The source is a woman in her 40s with acute or convalescent COVID-19. The CDR3 here is CASSPRLTGNSPLHF. The DNA of the CDR3 is TGTGCCAGCTCACCACGGCTCACAGGGAATTCACCCCTCCACTTT.